This T cell receptor beta chain was sequenced during a study of T cell responses to AZD1222 COVID-19 vaccine. General observations from the study: Of spike-specific TCRs, nearly half reportedly target regions left unmutated in variants. There were repertoire samples only from the period after the peak T cell response. The donor cohort was predominantly white British with a female majority, and clonal diversity may have been underestimated.

J was trimmed by 6 bases and V by 3 bases; bases with no gene match: 8. The CDR3 is 15 amino acids. The germline V gene has CDR1 GTSNPN and CDR2 SVGIG (reference sequence). Sequencing was performed with immunoSEQ multiplex PCR; in TCRdb, only in-frame clones are kept and a portion is missing. The data show some 110,000 clones, 85% to 90% seen once. Notes on this clone: Antigen unknown.

This clonotype was obtained from an adult who received the AZD1222 COVID-19 vaccine. This sample comprised peripheral blood, obtained 28 days after the second AZD1222 dose. The chain uses TRBV30 and TRBJ2-1, with 10 bases fitting TRBD1. CDR3 in amino acids: CAWSDRGRVTNEQFF. Here the CDR3 DNA reads TGTGCCTGGAGCGACAGGGGGCGGGTGACCAATGAGCAGTTCTTC. Full variable domain (missing parts from reference TRBV30 and TRBJ2-1): SQTIHQWPATLVQPVGSPLSLECTVEGTSNPNLYWYRQAAGRGLQLLFYSVGIGQISSEVPQNLSASRPQDRQFILSSKKLLLSDSGFYLCAWSDRGRVTNEQFFGPGTRLTVL.